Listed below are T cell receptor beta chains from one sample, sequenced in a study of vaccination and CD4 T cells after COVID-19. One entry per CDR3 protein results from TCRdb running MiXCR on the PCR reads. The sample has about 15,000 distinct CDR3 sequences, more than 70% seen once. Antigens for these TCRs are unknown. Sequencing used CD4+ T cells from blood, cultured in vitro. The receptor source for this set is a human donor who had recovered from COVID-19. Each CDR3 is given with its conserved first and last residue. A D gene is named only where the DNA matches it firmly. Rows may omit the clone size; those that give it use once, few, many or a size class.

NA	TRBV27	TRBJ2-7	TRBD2	CASIWGGQYF	TGTGCCAGCATCTGGGGGGGGCAGTACTTC
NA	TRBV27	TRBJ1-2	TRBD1	CASSPPGQGAFSYGYTF	TGTGCCAGCAGTCCCCCTGGACAGGGGGCCTTTTCTTATGGCTACACCTTC
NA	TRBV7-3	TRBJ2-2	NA	CASSLGSGNTGELFF	TGTGCCAGCAGCTTAGGGTCCGGGAACACCGGGGAGCTGTTTTTT
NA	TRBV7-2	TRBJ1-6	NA	CASRGTPGAPLHF	TGTGCCAGCAGAGGCACCCCAGGAGCACCCCTCCACTTT
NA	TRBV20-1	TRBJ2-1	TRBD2	CSVSSGSRYEQFF	TGCAGTGTTTCTAGCGGGAGTAGGTATGAGCAGTTCTTC
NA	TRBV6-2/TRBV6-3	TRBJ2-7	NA	CASSLAANPREQYF	TGTGCCAGCAGTTTAGCGGCTAACCCCCGCGAGCAGTACTTC
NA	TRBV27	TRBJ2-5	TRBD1	CASRDRGVKTQYF	TGTGCCAGCAGGGACAGGGGGGTAAAGACCCAGTACTTC
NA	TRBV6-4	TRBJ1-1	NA	CASRTRPQDTEAFF	TGTGCCAGCAGAACGCGCCCGCAGGACACTGAAGCTTTCTTT
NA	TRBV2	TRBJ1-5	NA	CASSPDSNQPQHF	TGTGCCAGCAGTCCGGACAGCAATCAGCCCCAGCATTTT
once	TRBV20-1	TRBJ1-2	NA	CSVDAGRRINGYTF	TGCAGTGTGGATGCTGGACGGCGGATAAATGGCTACACCTTC
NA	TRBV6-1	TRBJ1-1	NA	CASTKDGAGNTEAFF	TGTGCCAGCACTAAGGACGGGGCAGGGAACACTGAAGCTTTCTTT
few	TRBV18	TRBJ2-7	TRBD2	CASSPRLAGASYEQYF	TGTGCCAGCTCACCTAGATTAGCGGGAGCGAGCTACGAGCAGTACTTC
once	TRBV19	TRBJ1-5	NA	CASSLRRGNQPQHF	TGTGCCAGTAGCCTTCGGAGGGGTAATCAGCCCCAGCATTTT
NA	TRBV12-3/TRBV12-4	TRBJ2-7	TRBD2	CASSPGRAGHHEQYF	TGTGCCAGCAGCCCAGGGAGGGCCGGGCATCACGAGCAGTACTTC
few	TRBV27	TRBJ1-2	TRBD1	CASRGPGQGNGYTF	TGTGCCAGCAGGGGACCGGGACAGGGTAATGGCTACACCTTC
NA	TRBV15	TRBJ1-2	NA	CATSGSARGRWIGYGYTF	TGTGCCACCAGCGGAAGCGCTCGGGGGCGATGGATTGGGTATGGCTACACCTTC
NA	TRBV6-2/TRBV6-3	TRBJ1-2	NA	CASSWGSRLYHSNYGYTF	TGTGCCAGCAGTTGGGGATCCAGGCTATACCATTCTAACTATGGCTACACCTTC
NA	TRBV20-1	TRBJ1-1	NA	CSASRGLNTEAFF	TGCAGTGCTAGTCGGGGCCTGAACACTGAAGCTTTCTTT
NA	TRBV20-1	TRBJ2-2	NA	CSARDELVNTGELFF	TGCAGTGCTAGAGATGAGCTGGTTAACACCGGGGAGCTGTTTTTT
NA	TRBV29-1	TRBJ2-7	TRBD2	CSVGRERYEQYF	TGCAGCGTTGGGCGGGAGCGCTACGAGCAGTACTTC
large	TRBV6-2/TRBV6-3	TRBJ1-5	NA	CASNDSGPRNQPQHF	TGTGCCAGCAACGACTCGGGTCCTCGTAATCAGCCCCAGCATTTT
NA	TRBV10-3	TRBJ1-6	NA	CAISESGGSPLHF	TGTGCCATCAGTGAGTCTGGGGGGTCACCCCTCCACTTT
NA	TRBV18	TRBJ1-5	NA	CASSREGYSNQPQHF	TGTGCCAGCTCACGGGAGGGCTATAGCAATCAGCCCCAGCATTTT
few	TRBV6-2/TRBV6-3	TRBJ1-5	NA	CASSSWTGNQPQHF	TGTGCCAGCAGTTCTTGGACGGGGAATCAGCCCCAGCATTTT
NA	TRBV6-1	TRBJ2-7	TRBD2	CASTSGSYEQYF	TGTGCCAGCACCAGCGGGAGCTACGAGCAGTACTTC
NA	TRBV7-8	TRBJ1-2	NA	CASSFEVALGGYTF	TGTGCCAGCAGCTTCGAAGTGGCCCTAGGAGGCTACACCTTC
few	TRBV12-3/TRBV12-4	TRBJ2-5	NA	CASSELQGETQYF	TGTGCCAGCAGTGAACTCCAGGGAGAGACCCAGTACTTC
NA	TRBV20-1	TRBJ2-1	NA	CSASRNRDRINNEQFF	TGCAGTGCCTCTCGAAACCGGGACCGAATTAACAATGAGCAGTTCTTC
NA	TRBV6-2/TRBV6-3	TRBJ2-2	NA	CASSYGQVNTGELFF	TGTGCCAGCAGTTACGGGCAGGTTAACACCGGGGAGCTGTTTTTT
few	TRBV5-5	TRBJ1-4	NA	CASSPVGGTGLEKLFF	TGTGCCAGCAGCCCCGTAGGGGGGACTGGATTGGAAAAACTGTTTTTT
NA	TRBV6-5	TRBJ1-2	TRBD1	CASSYKGQANYGYTF	TGTGCCAGCAGTTATAAGGGACAGGCTAACTATGGCTACACCTTC
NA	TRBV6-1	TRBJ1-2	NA	CASKPLRGQTPRGYTF	TGTGCCAGCAAGCCCTTGCGTGGACAGACCCCTCGTGGCTACACCTTC
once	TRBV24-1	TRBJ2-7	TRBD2	CATSETRSGREAYEQYF	TGTGCCACCAGTGAGACACGTAGCGGGAGAGAGGCCTACGAGCAGTACTTC
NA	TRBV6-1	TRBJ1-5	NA	CASSQGSLNQPQHF	TGTGCCAGCAGCCAGGGATCCCTCAATCAGCCCCAGCATTTT
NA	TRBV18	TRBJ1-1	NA	CASSLLDDEAFF	TGTGCCAGCTCACTTCTCGACGATGAAGCTTTCTTT
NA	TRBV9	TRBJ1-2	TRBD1	CASSARAGTGGNGYTF	TGTGCCAGCAGCGCGAGGGCCGGGACAGGGGGTAATGGCTACACCTTC
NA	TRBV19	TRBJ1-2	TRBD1	CASSMVGQNYGYTF	TGTGCCAGTAGTATGGTGGGACAGAACTATGGCTACACCTTC
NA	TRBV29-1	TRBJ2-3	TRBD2	CSVEVLAVDTQYF	TGCAGCGTTGAGGTACTAGCGGTAGATACGCAGTATTTT
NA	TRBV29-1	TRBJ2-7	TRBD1	CSVREQGTYEQYF	TGCAGCGTGAGGGAACAGGGGACCTACGAGCAGTACTTC
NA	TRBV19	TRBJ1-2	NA	CASSIGGGRGYTF	TGTGCCAGTAGTATAGGAGGGGGACGTGGCTACACCTTC
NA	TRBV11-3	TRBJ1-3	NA	CASSSERNTIYF	TGTGCCAGCAGCTCCGAGAGAAACACCATATATTTT
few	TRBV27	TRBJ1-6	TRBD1	CASSFVQGGRSPLHF	TGTGCCAGCAGTTTCGTACAGGGGGGACGTTCACCCCTCCACTTT
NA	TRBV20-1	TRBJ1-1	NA	CSARVAGPITEAFF	TGCAGTGCTAGAGTAGCTGGACCGATTACTGAAGCTTTCTTT
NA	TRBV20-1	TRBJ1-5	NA	CSARPGSQPQHF	TGCAGTGCGCGACCTGGGTCCCAGCCCCAGCATTTT
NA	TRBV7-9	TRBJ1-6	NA	CASSSDGTANSPLHF	TGTGCCAGCAGCTCAGACGGGACGGCAAATTCACCCCTCCACTTT
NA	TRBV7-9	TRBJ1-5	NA	CASSFGLGPLNQPQHF	TGTGCCAGCAGCTTCGGGTTGGGGCCCCTCAATCAGCCCCAGCATTTT
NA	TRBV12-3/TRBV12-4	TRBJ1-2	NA	CASSYTGKAYGYTF	TGTGCCAGCAGTTATACCGGGAAAGCCTATGGCTACACCTTC
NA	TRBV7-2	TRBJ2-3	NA	CASTSRGDRTDTQYF	TGTGCCAGCACCAGCCGCGGGGACCGCACAGATACGCAGTATTTT
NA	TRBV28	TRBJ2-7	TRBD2	CASRWTSGSHEQYF	TGTGCCAGCAGATGGACTAGCGGGAGCCACGAGCAGTACTTC
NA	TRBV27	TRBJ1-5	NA	CASSFGAGYSNQPQHF	TGTGCCAGCAGTTTTGGGGCAGGGTATAGCAATCAGCCCCAGCATTTT
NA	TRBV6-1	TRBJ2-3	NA	CASSSRGDINTDTQYF	TGTGCCAGCAGCTCCCGAGGGGACATAAACACAGATACGCAGTATTTT
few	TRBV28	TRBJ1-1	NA	CASRVGSPATEAFF	TGTGCCAGCAGGGTCGGAAGCCCCGCAACTGAAGCTTTCTTT
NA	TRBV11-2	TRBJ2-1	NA	CASSPWVGDNEQFF	TGTGCCAGCAGCCCCTGGGTCGGTGACAATGAGCAGTTCTTC
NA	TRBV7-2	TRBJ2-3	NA	CASSSDRPDTQYF	TGTGCCAGCAGCTCGGACCGGCCAGATACGCAGTATTTT